This TCR beta chain was sequenced in a study of cytomegalovirus exposure and HLA in healthy donors. Looking at the study overall: The 130 or so validation repertoires used the same platform as the 650 to 850 first-cohort repertoires (as reported by a later analysis).

Germline loops: CDR1 SGHVS, CDR2 FQNEAQ. The trim removed 6 bases at V and 6 bases at J, leaving 14 bases unmatched. This CDR3 is 16 amino acids long. Using immunoSEQ multiplex PCR, the repertoire was profiled, and TCRdb retains in-frame clones only, with some absent. Among 200,000 to 250,000 clones listed, around 80% were seen once. Overall study results and limits: Specificity for CMV antigens was confirmed in vitro for three of the CMV-associated chains.

The sample holds a few counts of this clone. The target antigen is unknown. The chain is built from TRBV7-8 and TRBJ1-5; TRBD1 agrees at 7 bases. Source material: PBMCs. The sequence derives from a woman in her twenties or thirties in good health and CMV-seropositive. DNA of the CDR3: TGTGCCAGCAGTCAAGCGAGGGGGCTGGGTGTTCAGCCCCAGCATTTT. Its protein is CASSQARGLGVQPQHF.